This T cell receptor beta chain was captured in a study of graft-versus-host responses after intestinal transplantation. Turning to the study itself: As for transplant type, recipients had multivisceral, liver-intestinal, or isolated intestinal grafts. Study-level findings and limits: The study associated peak circulating GvH clone levels with early post-transplant HvG declines. Analysis identified GvH clones in recipient marrow, with some appearing first in ileum or blood.

The repertoire was sequenced with immunoSEQ multiplex PCR; TCRdb's copy has only in-frame clones and lacks some. This sample has almost 40,000 clones, with about 96% found just once. A remark on this clone: What it binds is not known.

This clonotype originated in a human donor who was the organ donor for an intestinal transplant. The sequenced sample was unstimulated CD8+ T cells sorted from spleen or lymph node cells, obtained before transplant.

The CDR3 region is CASSFDEQYF. CDR3 nucleotide sequence: TGTGCCAGCAGTTTCGACGAGCAGTACTTC. The V call is TRBV27, the J call TRBJ2-7; D is unclear. From germline, CDR1 is MNHEY and CDR2 SMNVEV (reference sequence). The V gene lost 3 bases and the J gene lost 5 bases, with 2 bases spanning the gap. The CDR3 has 10 residues.